Listed below are T cell receptor beta chains from one sample, sequenced in a study of cytomegalovirus exposure and HLA in healthy donors. Data came from immunoSEQ multiplex PCR; TCRdb stores just in-frame clones and leaves some out. The sample holds some 210,000 clones, more than 75% seen once. Sequenced material: PBMCs. These receptors were collected from a male donor in good health and CMV-seronegative. CDR3s include the opening cysteine and the closing phenylalanine or tryptophan. The order of the fields is V gene, D gene, J gene, clone size, CDR3 DNA, CDR3 protein. A D gene is named only where the DNA matches it firmly. Some rows mark clone size as missing; the rest say once, few, many or name a class of expanded clone.

>TRBV10-1|NA|TRBJ2-3|NA
TGCGCCAGCAGTGGTTTGAGCTCAGATACGCAGTATTTT
CASSGLSSDTQYF
>TRBV9|NA|TRBJ2-1|NA
TGTGCCAGCAGCGCCGCTCCTGGGGCCAATGAGCAGTTCTTC
CASSAAPGANEQFF
>TRBV6-5|TRBD1|TRBJ1-5|few
TGTGCCAGCAGTTCCGGGACAGGGGTGAATCAGCCCCAGCATTTT
CASSSGTGVNQPQHF
>TRBV19|TRBD1|TRBJ2-6|NA
TGTGCCAGTAGTACCAGGACAGGGGCCCCCTCTGGGGCCAACGTCCTGACTTTC
CASSTRTGAPSGANVLTF
>TRBV7-3|NA|TRBJ1-6|NA
TGTGCCAGCAGCTTAAGTTTCGATTCACCCCTCCACTTT
CASSLSFDSPLHF
>TRBV2|NA|TRBJ2-7|once
TGTGCCAGCAGTGATGACAGTCTATCCTACGAGCAGTACTTC
CASSDDSLSYEQYF
>TRBV7-2|TRBD1|TRBJ2-6|NA
TGTGCCAGCAGCTTAATGCCGGGACAGGGCTCTGGGGCCAACGTCCTGACTTTC
CASSLMPGQGSGANVLTF
>TRBV27|TRBD1|TRBJ1-1|NA
TGTGCCAGCACCCCTCGGACAGGGGGTGGTGAAGCTTTCTTT
CASTPRTGGGEAFF
>TRBV7-3|TRBD2|TRBJ2-3|NA
TGTGCCAGCCGTAGGCCGGGAGGGGAGACGCAGTATTTT
CASRRPGGETQYF
>TRBV19|NA|TRBJ2-1|few
TGTGCCAGTAGTACCCAGGCGGGTTCCTACAATGAGCAGTTCTTC
CASSTQAGSYNEQFF
>TRBV21-1|NA|TRBJ2-7|NA
TGTGCCAGCAGCAACTCGACAAGTGAGCCCTACGAGCAGTACTTC
CASSNSTSEPYEQYF
>TRBV28|TRBD1|TRBJ1-5|NA
TGTGCCAGCAGGTTAGGGGACAGGAGGGGTCAGCCCCAGCATTTT
CASRLGDRRGQPQHF
>TRBV5-1|TRBD2|TRBJ2-1|NA
TGCGCCAGCAGCCTTCTAGGGAGCGGGAGCTCCTACAATGAGCAGTTCTTC
CASSLLGSGSSYNEQFF
>TRBV6-4|TRBD2|TRBJ2-1|NA
TGTGCCAGCAGCCGGCTAGCGGGAGCCTACAATGAGCAGTTCTTC
CASSRLAGAYNEQFF
>TRBV15|TRBD2|TRBJ2-5|NA
TGTGCCACCAGCCCTCGACTAGCGGGAGGGGAGACCCAGTACTTC
CATSPRLAGGETQYF
>TRBV15|TRBD1|TRBJ1-3|few
TGTGCCACCGGAGCCGGGACAGGGAGCTCTGGAAACACCATATATTTT
CATGAGTGSSGNTIYF
>TRBV21-1|NA|TRBJ2-5|NA
TGTGCCAGCAGCAAAGTTCCAGGGCCCCCAGAGACCCAGTACTTC
CASSKVPGPPETQYF
>TRBV28|NA|TRBJ1-4|NA
TGTGCCAGCAGTTTACAGGGGTTAGGTGAAAAACTGTTTTTT
CASSLQGLGEKLFF
>TRBV6-5|NA|TRBJ1-2|NA
TGTGCCAGCAGTTACCTTGACACCACCTATGGCTACACCTTC
CASSYLDTTYGYTF
>TRBV2|NA|TRBJ1-5|NA
TGTGCCAGCAGTGACGGCAGGTGGCGGGATCAGCCCCAGCATTTT
CASSDGRWRDQPQHF
>TRBV25-1|NA|TRBJ1-2|once
TGTGCCAGCAGTGAGACAGTCAACTATGGCTACACCTTC
CASSETVNYGYTF
>TRBV9|TRBD2|TRBJ2-7|NA
TGTGCCAGCAGCGTAGTCCCTAGCGGGCTATACGAGCAGTACTTC
CASSVVPSGLYEQYF
>TRBV27|NA|TRBJ2-7|once
TGTGCCAGCAGTTTTAGGTGGTCCGGGACAACCTACGAGCAGTACTTC
CASSFRWSGTTYEQYF
>TRBV30|NA|TRBJ1-5|NA
TGTGCCTGGAGTTCACAGGCCGTCACTCAGCCCCAGCATTTT
CAWSSQAVTQPQHF
>TRBV28|NA|TRBJ1-1|NA
TGTGCCAGCGAACAGCCTGCCACTGAAGCTTTCTTT
CASEQPATEAFF
>TRBV6-6|NA|TRBJ2-5|NA
TGTGCCAGCAGTTGGTCAGGTCAAGAGACCCAGTACTTC
CASSWSGQETQYF
>TRBV9|NA|TRBJ2-3|NA
TGTGCCAGCAGCGTAGTACAGGCGGGGACAGATACGCAGTATTTT
CASSVVQAGTDTQYF
>TRBV9|NA|TRBJ1-2|NA
TGTGCCAGCAGCGTAGGTGACAGGACCCTAGACTATGGCTACACCTTC
CASSVGDRTLDYGYTF
>TRBV27|NA|TRBJ1-1|NA
TGTGCCAGCAGTTTATCGGCCGGGTCTGAAGCTTTCTTT
CASSLSAGSEAFF
>TRBV4-1|NA|TRBJ2-3|once
TGCGCCAGCAGTAGCGGCGCTGTCGTTTTCGATACGCAGTATTTT
CASSSGAVVFDTQYF
>TRBV4-1|TRBD1|TRBJ2-1|NA
TGCGCCAGCAGCCAAGACCCCACTGGGACAGGGGGATACAATGAGCAGTTCTTC
CASSQDPTGTGGYNEQFF
>TRBV27|TRBD1|TRBJ1-4|NA
TGTGCCAGCAGTTTATCCGCCTTACAGGACAGGGTTGGAGAAAAACTGTTTTTT
CASSLSALQDRVGEKLFF
>TRBV7-2|NA|TRBJ2-1|NA
TGTGCCAGCAGCTTTACTCCGGGAGACGATGAGCAGTTCTTC
CASSFTPGDDEQFF
>TRBV9|TRBD2|TRBJ2-3|NA
TGTGCCAGCAGCGTAAAAGCGGGAGTTGATAGTACGCAGTATTTT
CASSVKAGVDSTQYF
>TRBV6-7|TRBD1|TRBJ2-7|NA
TGTGCCAGCAGTTACCCCGGACAGGGGGCTTTGTGGGGATCTCACTCCCCATACGAGCAGTACTTC
CASSYPGQGALWGSHSPYEQYF
>TRBV28|TRBD1|TRBJ1-2|NA
TGTGCCAGCAGTTCCGTCCGGGACAGGCGGGGCTACACCTTC
CASSSVRDRRGYTF
>TRBV19|NA|TRBJ1-5|NA
TGTGCCAGCTCGGGAAAACAGGGATCCGTCAATCAGCCCCAGCATTTT
CASSGKQGSVNQPQHF
>TRBV19|TRBD1|TRBJ2-1|NA
TGTGCCAGTACCGACAGGGGTCGTGAGCAGTTCTTC
CASTDRGREQFF
>TRBV27|NA|TRBJ2-1|NA
TGTGCCAGCAGTCTAGGGGGACCCTACAATGAGCAGTTCTTC
CASSLGGPYNEQFF
>TRBV2|NA|TRBJ2-3|NA
TGTGCCAGCAGTGATGAGAGTACGCAGTATTTT
CASSDESTQYF
>TRBV6-6|NA|TRBJ2-6|few
TGTGCCAGCAGTACCTTGACAGTGCCTGGGGCCAACGTCCTGACTTTC
CASSTLTVPGANVLTF
>TRBV28|NA|TRBJ2-7|NA
TGTGCCAGCAGCCCTTCCCGCGGGTGGAGAGGTAACGAGCAGTACTTC
CASSPSRGWRGNEQYF
>TRBV5-1|TRBD2|TRBJ2-4|NA
TGCGCCAGCAGTCACCGGGACTACGGCAAAAACATTCAGTACTTC
CASSHRDYGKNIQYF
>TRBV29-1|NA|TRBJ2-5|few
TGCAGCGCCGAGGAGAACCAAGAGACCCAGTACTTC
CSAEENQETQYF
>TRBV4-1|NA|TRBJ1-3|few
TGCGCCAGCAGCCAAACCCCGGACACCAGACACATATATTTT
CASSQTPDTRHIYF
>TRBV7-8|NA|TRBJ2-4|NA
TGTGCCAGCAGCTTAGCTGGTCGGCGGAACATTCAGTACTTC
CASSLAGRRNIQYF
>TRBV11-1|TRBD1|TRBJ2-2|NA
TGTGCCAGCAGTCAAAACCATCGGACAGGGGGGGCCGGGGAGCTGTTTTTT
CASSQNHRTGGAGELFF
>TRBV9|NA|TRBJ2-2|NA
TGTGCCAGCAATCCCCGTGCCGGGAACACCGGGGAGCTGTTTTTT
CASNPRAGNTGELFF
>TRBV6-5|TRBD1|TRBJ1-1|NA
TGTGCCAGCAGCGTAAGGACAGGGGGTACTGAAGCTTTCTTT
CASSVRTGGTEAFF
>TRBV19|NA|TRBJ1-5|NA
TGTGCCAGTAGTATCGTACAAAGCAATCAGCCCCAGCATTTT
CASSIVQSNQPQHF
>TRBV19|TRBD2|TRBJ2-3|NA
TGTGCCAGTAGTATTGGGACTAGCGGGCGGTGGGCAGATACGCAGTATTTT
CASSIGTSGRWADTQYF
>TRBV5-1|NA|TRBJ2-1|NA
TGCGCCAGCAGCTTGCCCCAGGTCAACAATGAGCAGTTCTTC
CASSLPQVNNEQFF
>TRBV7-9|NA|TRBJ2-7|NA
TGTGCCAGCAGCTTAGGTCCGGGGTATTTTTCCTACGAGCAGTACTTC
CASSLGPGYFSYEQYF
>TRBV28|TRBD2|TRBJ2-7|NA
TGTGCCAGCAGTTCGGGGACTAGAAAATCAAACGAGCAGTACTTC
CASSSGTRKSNEQYF
>TRBV19|TRBD2|TRBJ2-1|NA
TGTGCCAGTAGTACCGAGGGATCGAGCGGGAGCGAGCAGTTCTTC
CASSTEGSSGSEQFF
>TRBV7-8|TRBD2|TRBJ2-1|NA
TGTGCCAGCAGCCCTAGAGGGACTAGCGGGAATAATGAGCAGTTCTTC
CASSPRGTSGNNEQFF
>TRBV18|NA|TRBJ1-4|NA
TGTGCCAGCTCACCACCGAGTCAGGGTAACGAAAAACTGTTTTTT
CASSPPSQGNEKLFF
>TRBV11-1|NA|TRBJ2-7|NA
TGTGCCAGCAGCTTAGAAGGCGGGGTTCCCTACGAGCAGTACTTC
CASSLEGGVPYEQYF
>TRBV6-5|TRBD2|TRBJ2-3|NA
TGTGCCAGCAGTTACTCTCTAGCGGGGAGCACAGATACGCAGTATTTT
CASSYSLAGSTDTQYF
>TRBV5-1|TRBD1|TRBJ2-7|NA
TGCGCCAGCAGCTTAGATACAGGGGAACCCTACGAGCAGTACTTC
CASSLDTGEPYEQYF